These 32 T cell receptor beta chains were all obtained from the same sample, sequenced in a study of control samples from healthy donors and cancer patients. Data came from immunoSEQ multiplex PCR; TCRdb stores just in-frame clones and leaves some out. The data hold tens of thousands of clones, with 75% to 95% observed a single time. The specimen was PBMCs. These receptors came from a woman in her 40s with head and neck cancer.

The gene calls are TRBV2 and TRBJ1-1, with unresolved D. V lost 8 bases and J lost 1, with 11 bases in between. Germline CDR1 is SNHLY and CDR2 is FYNNEI. The CDR3 runs to 13 residues. The CDR3 protein is CASGQEQNTEAFF. CDR3 in DNA: TGTGCCAGCGGCCAGGAGCAGAACACTGAAGCTTTCTTT.

Only a few counts were recorded for this clone. The V and J genes are TRBV27 and TRBJ1-6; 9 positions match TRBD1. The length of the CDR3 is 15 residues. V shed 7 bases and J 10 bases; nucleotides not matched to a gene: 11. Germline CDR1 and CDR2: MNHEY and SMNVEV (reference sequence). The CDR3, as DNA: TGTGCCAGCAAGTGGAGTATGGACAGGGGATCACCCCTCCACTTT. Protein: CASKWSMDRGSPLHF.

The chain recombines TRBV18 with TRBJ2-3, with D possibly matching TRBD1 (6 bases). The germline CDR1 and CDR2 sequences are KGHSH and LQKENI. CDR3 length: 15 amino acids. The V and J ends lost 3 bases and 2 bases respectively, with 12 bases between them. The CDR3 loop is CASSPLGQYTDTQYF. The CDR3 DNA reads TGTGCCAGCTCACCTCTCGGACAGTACACAGATACGCAGTATTTT.

This sequence joins TRBV24-1 and TRBJ2-5, with 8 bases identical to TRBD1. Germline V gene sequence: CDR1 KGHDR, CDR2 SFDVKD. The CDR3 runs to 15 residues. V lost 3 bases, J lost 5 bases, and 7 bases stayed unmatched. The CDR3 DNA sequence: TGTGCCACCAGTGATACACGGACAGGGTTGGAGACCCAGTACTTC. Translating gives CATSDTRTGLETQYF.

The genes are TRBV2 and TRBJ2-7; D perhaps matches TRBD2 (7 bases). CDR1 and CDR2 from the germline V gene are SNHLY and FYNNEI. V lost 6 bases to trimming and J lost 5 bases, with 11 bases between them. CDR3 length: 12 residues. Here the CDR3 DNA reads TGTGCCAGCAGGGGGAGGGGGAACGAGCAGTACTTC. This encodes CASRGRGNEQYF.

The gene calls are TRBV27 and TRBJ2-1, with 8 bases matching TRBD2. V was pared by 7 bases and J by 8 bases, with 13 bases of the junction left unmatched. The CDR3 is 15 residues long. CDR1 is MNHEY, CDR2 SMNVEV, per germline (reference sequence). Here the CDR3 reads CASTYREGLRYEQFF. In DNA, the CDR3 is TGTGCCAGCACCTACCGGGAGGGCCTAAGGTATGAGCAGTTCTTC.

The chain links TRBV5-1 to TRBJ2-1, with D hard to call. The CDR3 loop spans 14 amino acids. The germline CDR1 and CDR2 sequences are SGHRS and YFSETQ. The V and J ends lost 2 bases and 4 bases respectively, with 10 bases between them. CDR3 region: CASSLSNSYNEQFF. The CDR3 bases are TGCGCCAGCAGCTTATCGAACTCGTACAATGAGCAGTTCTTC.

The gene calls are TRBV4-1 and TRBJ2-5; the D gene is possibly TRBD2 (6 bases). The CDR3 sequence is 16 residues long. Per the germline V gene, CDR1 is MGHRA and CDR2 is YSYEKL. V was pared by 5 bases and J by 11 bases, with 27 bases between. The chain's CDR3 is CASSSHGRRDSLRQYF. The CDR3, as DNA: TGCGCCAGCAGCTCCCACGGCCGACGGGACTCTCTAAGACAGTACTTC.

A single count supports this clone. The V call is TRBV29-1, the J call TRBJ2-4; D gene unclear. Trimming shortened V by 4 bases and J by 0 bases, and 7 bases separated the two germline ends. Germline lookup yields CDR1 SQVTM and CDR2 ANQGSEA. The CDR3 totals 13 residues. The CDR3 DNA reads TGCAGCGTTGCCCAGGCAGCCAAAAACATTCAGTACTTC. It yields the protein CSVAQAAKNIQYF.

This chain uses TRBV4-1 with TRBJ2-1; a weak D match, TRBD1 (5 bases). Looked up from germline, CDR1 is MGHRA and CDR2 is YSYEKL. The length of the CDR3 is 17 residues. Trimming removed 1 base from V and 0 bases from J, with 13 bases in between. This CDR3 is CASSQGRGSGSYNEQFF. The CDR3 region has the DNA TGCGCCAGCAGCCAAGGTAGGGGCTCTGGCTCCTACAATGAGCAGTTCTTC.

V usage is TRBV5-1 and J usage is TRBJ1-1, with TRBD1 identical over 9 bases. CDR3 size: 15 residues. CDR1 is SGHRS, CDR2 YFSETQ, per germline. Trimming took 0 bases from V and 5 from J; bases not matched to a gene: 5. The CDR3, as DNA: TGCGCCAGCAGCTTGGAAGGGACAGGGCGTACTGAAGCTTTCTTT. This codes for CASSLEGTGRTEAFF.

The table lists this clone with a count of one. This sequence joins TRBV27 and TRBJ2-7; TRBD2 matches 10 bases. V lost 6 bases and J lost 4; bases outside the gene matches: 15. The CDR3 contains 17 residues. The germline gives CDR1 MNHEY, CDR2 SMNVEV (reference sequence). CDR3 protein: CASRGLAVDHGGYEQYF. DNA of the CDR3: TGTGCCAGCAGAGGACTAGCGGTGGACCACGGGGGATACGAGCAGTACTTC.

Comments on this clone: Here the CDR3 omits its conserved ending phenylalanine or tryptophan, so a read error is the likely source. No DNA is shown, since the ends of the CDR3 on it are uncertain; the CDR3 is the one TCRdb lists. This sequence joins TRBV5-1 and TRBJ1-1; the table names TRBD1, a call not compared with the DNA. The CDR3 is made up of 14 amino acids, end residues included. Germline-derived CDR1 and CDR2 are SGHRS and YFSETQ. The CDR3 loop is CASSLFLRDRTLRG.

The genes are TRBV11-2 and TRBJ1-4; maybe TRBD1 (5 bases). Between the trimmed V and J ends, which lost 5 bases and 1 base, there was a span of 14 bases. Germline CDR1 is SGHAT and CDR2 is FQNNGV. There are 16 residues in the CDR3. CDR3 residues: CASSQVGGGTNEKLFF. The CDR3 DNA is TGTGCCAGCAGCCAAGTCGGGGGGGGAACTAATGAAAAACTGTTTTTT.

This chain connects TRBV6-1 to TRBJ2-5, with D perhaps matching TRBD1 (5 bases). Germline V gene data show CDR1 as MNHNS and CDR2 as SASEGT. The CDR3 spans 14 residues. The V end lost 1 base, the J end lost 5 bases, and 11 bases lay between the germline ends. Here the CDR3 DNA reads TGTGCCAGCAGTGAAGAAGCCAGGGTTGAGACCCAGTACTTC. Encoded protein: CASSEEARVETQYF.

This chain links TRBV6-5 with TRBJ2-7; D could derive from TRBD1 or TRBD2 (5 bases each). The V end lost 5 bases, the J end lost 3 bases, and 11 bases lay between the germline ends. This CDR3 is 13 amino acids long. Germline V gene sequence: CDR1 MNHEY, CDR2 SVGAGI. CDR3 loop: CASSRDPDYEQYF. The CDR3 DNA follows: TGTGCCAGCAGTCGGGACCCAGACTACGAGCAGTACTTC.

This sequence joins TRBV14 and TRBJ1-2, with 7 bases that match TRBD1. V was clipped by 4 bases and J by 3 bases; unmatched bases: 5. The CDR3 is 14 residues long. Germline lookup yields CDR1 SGHDN and CDR2 FVKESK. This CDR3 is CASSPRDSYYGYTF. The CDR3 DNA sequence: TGTGCCAGCAGCCCCCGGGACAGCTACTATGGCTACACCTTC.

This chain joins TRBV24-1 and TRBJ2-1; D is ambiguous. CDR3 length equals 12 residues. V was trimmed by 5 bases and J by 7 bases, leaving 8 bases between them. Germline V lookup: CDR1 KGHDR, CDR2 SFDVKD. The CDR3 coding sequence is TGTGCCACCAGTGTCAGGAAAAATGAGCAGTTCTTC. It translates to CATSVRKNEQFF.

The chain combines TRBV20-1 with TRBJ1-1; D perhaps matches TRBD1 (5 bases). The CDR3 length is 12 residues. The ends were cut back, 6 bases at V and 4 bases at J, with 12 bases in the middle. Germline V gene data show CDR1 as DFQATT and CDR2 as SNEGSKA (reference sequence). In DNA, the CDR3 is TGCAGTGCGAGTGGAGGGACCACTGAAGCTTTCTTT. This sequence encodes CSASGGTTEAFF.

This clone was seen more than once but under ten times. The chain recombines TRBV27 with TRBJ2-7; D call uncertain. Trimming took off 8 bases at V and 1 base at J, with 15 bases between the two ends. The germline V gene encodes CDR1 MNHEY and CDR2 SMNVEV (reference sequence). This CDR3 has 14 residues. CDR3 DNA: TGTGCCAGCCTTCAGGTGTGGCCTTCCTACGAGCAGTACTTC. It is translated as CASLQVWPSYEQYF.

The rearrangement joins TRBV29-1 to TRBJ2-3, with 9 bases matching TRBD1. The CDR3 runs 14 residues. With V trimmed by 6 bases and J by 0 bases, 4 bases remained unmatched. Germline V lookup: CDR1 SQVTM, CDR2 ANQGSEA. CDR3 sequence: CSVAQGASTDTQYF. The CDR3, as DNA: TGCAGCGTCGCACAGGGGGCTAGCACAGATACGCAGTATTTT.

The V call is TRBV6-2 or TRBV6-3, the J call TRBJ1-5; the D is unclear. The CDR3 has 15 amino acids. Germline V lookup: CDR1 MNHEY, CDR2 SVGEGT. V gave up 0 bases and J gave up 4 bases, with 10 bases separating them. In DNA, the CDR3 is TGTGCCAGCAGTTACTCTGCCGGGCCAAATCAGCCCCAGCATTTT. It codes for CASSYSAGPNQPQHF.

V and J are TRBV2 and TRBJ1-1; no clear D. CDR3 length: 11 amino acids. Trimming pared 5 bases from V and 10 bases from J, leaving 11 bases between. The germline gives CDR1 SNHLY, CDR2 FYNNEI. This CDR3 reads CASSPDERAFF. DNA for the CDR3: TGTGCCAGCAGTCCCGATGAGCGAGCTTTCTTT.

The chain combines TRBV2 with TRBJ1-3; D possibly corresponds to TRBD1 (5 bases). This CDR3 has 14 residues. V was shortened by 6 bases and J by 0 bases, with 9 bases between the two germline ends. In germline, CDR1 is SNHLY, CDR2 FYNNEI. In DNA form, the CDR3 reads TGTGCCAGCAGGGACAATCACTCTGGAAACACCATATATTTT. Its protein is CASRDNHSGNTIYF.

V gene TRBV6-5 combines with J gene TRBJ2-2, with no clear D. This CDR3 has 12 residues. Trimming shortened V by 8 bases and J by 1 base, and 5 bases separated the two germline ends. Germline CDR1 MNHEY, CDR2 SVGAGI. As DNA, the CDR3 is TGTGCCAGCGGCCGGAACACCGGGGAGCTGTTTTTT. Translating gives CASGRNTGELFF.

This clone was counted once. This rearrangement joins TRBV11-3 to TRBJ2-3, with D perhaps matching TRBD2 (5 bases). Germline V CDR1 and CDR2: SGHNT, YENEEA. The ends were cut back, 5 bases at V and 7 bases at J, with 16 bases in the middle. The CDR3 is 14 amino acids. CDR3 coding DNA: TGTGCCAGCAGCCAAGGCCTAGCCGGAAATACGCAGTATTTT. Amino acids: CASSQGLAGNTQYF.

This rearrangement joins TRBV11-2 to TRBJ2-1, with TRBD2 identical over 12 bases. CDR3 length equals 17 residues. CDR1 and CDR2 (germline): SGHAT, FQNNGV. V gave up 0 bases and J gave up 1 base; unmatched junction bases: 1. In DNA form, the CDR3 reads TGTGCCAGCAGCTTAGAGGGGACTAGCGGGTCCTACAATGAGCAGTTCTTC. Residues: CASSLEGTSGSYNEQFF.

This chain links TRBV6-5 with TRBJ1-5; TRBD1 is a possible D gene (5 bases). CDR3 length: 13 residues. V gave up 10 bases and J gave up 6 bases, with 16 bases separating them. Germline V gene sequence: CDR1 MNHEY, CDR2 SVGAGI. As DNA, the CDR3 is TGTGCCACCCAGGGAGGGAACGGTCAGCCCCAGCATTTT. Translated, it gives CATQGGNGQPQHF.

This clone was detected a few times. CDR3 coding DNA: TGCGCCAGCAGCCAAGGGGGGGGCGAAATCTACGAGCAGTACTTC. This sequence encodes CASSQGGGEIYEQYF. The V call is TRBV4-1, the J call TRBJ2-7, with D maybe TRBD2 (7 bases). The length of the CDR3 is 15 residues. CDR1 and CDR2 from the germline V gene are MGHRA and YSYEKL. Trimming left V 1 base short and J 3 bases short, with 13 bases between.

The rearrangement joins TRBV28 to TRBJ2-4; 7 bases line up with TRBD2. Germline CDR1 is MDHEN and CDR2 is SYDVKM. The CDR3 is made up of 19 amino acids. The V gene end was trimmed by 2 bases and the J gene end by 0 bases; junction bases not matched to a gene: 13. CDR3 DNA sequence: TGTGCCAGCAGTTTAGTTACTGGGGGAGGGAGCCTAGCCAAAAACATTCAGTACTTC. As protein: CASSLVTGGGSLAKNIQYF.

This clone appeared once. The chain carries TRBV3-1 (or the pseudogene TRBV3-2) and TRBJ1-1; 7 bases are shared with TRBD1. The J segment lost 5 bases and the V segment lost 1 base, leaving 4 bases of the junction unmatched. The CDR3 has 14 residues. Germline-derived CDR1 and CDR2 are LGHDT and YNNKEL (reference sequence). In nucleotides, the CDR3 is TGTGCCAGCAGCCAAGCGGACAGGCAAACTGAAGCTTTCTTT. Protein sequence: CASSQADRQTEAFF.

The V and J genes are TRBV28 and TRBJ2-7; 10 nucleotides match TRBD2. V was clipped by 6 bases and J by 5 bases; unmatched bases: 10. The CDR3 contains 15 residues. Germline V gene sequence: CDR1 MDHEN, CDR2 SYDVKM. This CDR3 reads CASSPHLAGDHEQYF. In DNA form, the CDR3 reads TGTGCCAGCAGCCCCCACCTAGCGGGAGACCACGAGCAGTACTTC.